The 32 T cell receptor beta chains in this list originate from one sample, sequenced in a study of blood T cell repertoires in COVID-19. Clones were sequenced by immunoSEQ multiplex PCR, and TCRdb holds only the in-frame ones, with some missing. The sample records some 320,000 clones, around 87% being singletons. The specimen was PBMCs or T cells enriched from blood (not recorded which). The receptors were gathered from a woman aged 25 to 45 who had recovered from COVID-19.

The V gene is TRBV6-6, the J gene TRBJ1-6, with 8 bases lining up with TRBD1. This CDR3 comprises 14 residues. Germline V CDR1 and CDR2: MNHNY, SVGAGI (reference sequence). After removal of 3 bases from V and 8 bases from J, the junction contained 3 bases not matched to a gene. The DNA for the CDR3 is TGTGCCAGCAGTTATGGACAGGGTGATTCACCCCTCCACTTT. Translating it yields CASSYGQGDSPLHF.

This sequence joins TRBV19 and TRBJ1-1; 8 nucleotides line up with TRBD1. Germline CDR1 and CDR2: LNHDA and SQIVND (reference sequence). The CDR3 extends over 11 amino acids. Trimming removed 6 bases from V and 10 bases from J; junction bases left unmatched: 4. The CDR3 sequence: CASSLDRGAFF. The CDR3 bases are TGTGCCAGTAGCCTTGACAGGGGAGCTTTCTTT.

This chain links TRBV5-4 with TRBJ1-4, with 7 bases identical to TRBD1. CDR1 is SGHNT, CDR2 YYREEE, per germline (reference sequence). The V gene end was trimmed by 4 bases and the J gene end by 5 bases; junction bases not matched to a gene: 5. The CDR3 is 14 residues long. The CDR3 is CASSVQGMNEKLFF. The CDR3 coding sequence is TGTGCCAGCAGCGTACAGGGGATGAATGAAAAACTGTTTTTT.

The J gene is TRBJ1-1, the V gene TRBV29-1; D unresolved. This CDR3 comprises 13 residues. V gave up 4 bases and J gave up 0 bases, with 9 bases separating them. The germline V gene encodes CDR1 SQVTM and CDR2 ANQGSEA. The chain's CDR3 is CSVVPGMNTEAFF. The CDR3 DNA is TGCAGCGTTGTGCCGGGGATGAACACTGAAGCTTTCTTT.

V and J are TRBV11-2 and TRBJ2-3, with 12 nucleotides matching TRBD2. Germline V gene sequence: CDR1 SGHAT, CDR2 FQNNGV. Losses at the gene ends were 2 bases for V and 3 bases for J; bases not matched to a gene: 6. The CDR3 loop spans 17 amino acids. The CDR3: CASSLTGLAGGTDTQYF. The DNA for the CDR3 is TGTGCCAGCAGCTTAACCGGGCTAGCGGGGGGGACAGATACGCAGTATTTT. Looking up the rest from reference TRBV11-2 and TRBJ2-3 gives the full variable domain: EAGVAQSPRYKIIEKRQSVAFWCNPISGHATLYWYQQILGQGPKLLIQFQNNGVVDDSQLPKDRFSAERLKGVDSTLKIQPAKLEDSAVYLCASSLTGLAGGTDTQYFGPGTRLTVL.

This sequence joins TRBV29-1 and TRBJ2-7, with D possibly matching TRBD1 (5 bases). This CDR3 has 11 amino acids. CDR1 is SQVTM and CDR2 is ANQGSEA in the germline V gene. The ends were cut back, 6 bases at V and 1 base at J, with 7 bases in the middle. The CDR3 DNA reads as TGCAGCGTCAGGGAATCCTACGAGCAGTACTTC. It encodes CSVRESYEQYF.

The chain is built from TRBV10-2 and TRBJ2-1, with D perhaps matching TRBD2 (6 bases). There are 15 residues in the CDR3. With 7 bases removed from V and 0 bases from J, the gap between germline ends came to 13 bases. Germline loops: CDR1 WSHSY, CDR2 SAAADI. As DNA, the CDR3 is TGCGCCAGCAATTCGCTGGGGGGCTCCTACAATGAGCAGTTCTTC. Protein: CASNSLGGSYNEQFF.

V gene TRBV9 combines with J gene TRBJ1-3; 8 positions match TRBD1. CDR3 length: 19 residues. With 2 bases clipped from V and 0 bases from J, the junction kept 13 bases outside the gene matches. Per germline, CDR1 SGDLS and CDR2 YYNGEE. CDR3 sequence reads: CASSVTRRGQAVSGNTIYF. The CDR3 DNA reads TGTGCCAGCAGCGTCACTAGGAGGGGACAGGCGGTCTCTGGAAACACCATATATTTT.

This clone has just one count. V is TRBV7-8 and J is TRBJ1-5; TRBD1 matches 8 bases. Germline V gene lookup returns CDR1 SGHVS and CDR2 FQNEAQ. CDR3 length: 17 amino acids. Trimming took 6 bases from V and 2 from J; bases not matched to a gene: 12. The CDR3 DNA sequence: TGTGCCAGCAGTTCCGGGACAGGTAGTTTGGGCAATCAGCCCCAGCATTTT. Encoded protein: CASSSGTGSLGNQPQHF.

DNA for the CDR3: TGCGCCAGCAGCTTACTTGGGACACTGGAAGAGACCCAGTACTTC. Translated: CASSLLGTLEETQYF. The chain carries TRBV5-1 and TRBJ2-5; D is possibly TRBD1 (6 bases). This CDR3 region has 15 residues. Trimming stripped 2 bases from V and 3 bases from J, with 14 bases between. CDR1 and CDR2 from the germline V gene are SGHRS and YFSETQ.

The chain joins TRBV6-5 to TRBJ1-4; 9 bases fit TRBD1. The germline gives CDR1 MNHEY, CDR2 SVGAGI. The CDR3 runs to 14 residues. With 8 bases clipped from V and 8 bases from J, the junction kept 9 bases outside the gene matches. The CDR3 coding sequence is TGTGCCAGCGGACAGGGGTGGCCCATCGAAAAACTGTTTTTT. Translating gives CASGQGWPIEKLFF.

This chain connects TRBV6-2 or TRBV6-3 to TRBJ1-2; D ambiguous. The length of the CDR3 is 15 residues. Germline V gene sequence: CDR1 MNHEY, CDR2 SVGEGT. The germline V and J ends were trimmed by 2 bases and 4 bases, with 14 bases remaining between them. In DNA form, the CDR3 reads TGTGCCAGCAGTTACACGCGGGCTGCGGGCTATGGCTACACCTTC. Translation: CASSYTRAAGYGYTF.

This chain connects TRBV4-3 to TRBJ1-4; a weak D match, TRBD1 (5 bases). The V end lost 3 bases, the J end lost 7 bases, and 12 bases lay between the germline ends. The germline V gene has CDR1 LGHNA and CDR2 YSLEER. The CDR3 sequence is 14 residues long. The CDR3 loop is CASSHGTRGEKLFF. CDR3 nucleotide sequence: TGCGCCAGCAGCCATGGGACTAGGGGTGAAAAACTGTTTTTT.

This chain links TRBV4-2 with TRBJ1-1; maybe TRBD1 (6 bases). V lost 2 bases and J lost 1, with 11 bases in between. This CDR3 region has 15 residues. Germline V gene lookup returns CDR1 LGHNA and CDR2 YNFKEQ. CDR3 in DNA: TGTGCCAGCAGCCAACCTCAGGGGAGGAACACTGAAGCTTTCTTT. As protein: CASSQPQGRNTEAFF.

J is TRBJ2-7 and V is TRBV14; possible D gene TRBD2, 5 bases. Germline V lookup: CDR1 SGHDN, CDR2 FVKESK. The CDR3 contains 14 residues. The ends were cut back, 2 bases at V and 6 bases at J, with 14 bases in the middle. CDR3 sequence reads: CASSQSSRAGEQYF. CDR3 in DNA: TGTGCCAGCAGCCAATCGTCCCGGGCGGGCGAGCAGTACTTC.

V usage is TRBV5-4 and J usage is TRBJ1-2, with 7 nucleotides matching TRBD1. The germline V gene has CDR1 SGHNT and CDR2 YYREEE (reference sequence). CDR3 size: 14 residues. Losses at the gene ends were 0 bases for V and 5 bases for J; bases not matched to a gene: 4. CDR3 sequence reads: CASSLGDSRYGYTF. The CDR3 DNA is TGTGCCAGCAGCTTGGGGGACAGTAGGTATGGCTACACCTTC.

The chain joins TRBV19 to TRBJ2-3; the match to TRBD1 covers 7 bases. Germline V gene sequence: CDR1 LNHDA, CDR2 SQIVND (reference sequence). This CDR3 comprises 15 residues. Losses at the gene ends were 5 bases for V and 2 bases for J; bases not matched to a gene: 7. In DNA form, the CDR3 reads TGTGCCAGTAGTCGCCGGGACAGCGACACAGATACGCAGTATTTT. The encoded protein is CASSRRDSDTDTQYF.

J is TRBJ1-6 and V is TRBV9; D is perhaps TRBD1 (6 bases). The V end lost 1 base, the J end lost 8 bases, and 13 bases lay between the germline ends. The germline V gene encodes CDR1 SGDLS and CDR2 YYNGEE. The CDR3 consists of 15 residues. The chain's CDR3 is CASSVFLQGDSPLHF. CDR3 DNA: TGTGCCAGCAGCGTATTTCTACAGGGAGATTCACCCCTCCACTTT. Supplemented by reference TRBV9 and TRBJ1-6, the full variable domain reads DSGVTQTPKHLITATGQRVTLRCSPRSGDLSVYWYQQSLDQGLQFLIQYYNGEERAKGNILERFSAQQFPDLHSELNLSSLELGDSALYFCASSVFLQGDSPLHFGNGTRLTVT.

This chain links TRBV13 with TRBJ2-3; D may be TRBD1 (6 bases). V lost 8 bases, J lost 7 bases, and 22 bases lay in between. Per the germline V gene, CDR1 is PRHDT and CDR2 is FYEKMQ (reference sequence). The CDR3 sequence is 15 residues long. CDR3: CASSQGGLDRNTQYF. CDR3 in DNA: TGTGCCAGCTCCCAAGGGGGTCTGGATAGGAATACGCAGTATTTT. The entire variable domain, with the rest obtained from reference TRBV13 and TRBJ2-3, is as follows: AAGVIQSPRHLIKEKRETATLKCYPIPRHDTVYWYQQGPGQDPQFLISFYEKMQSDKGSIPDRFSAQQFSDYHSELNMSSLELGDSALYFCASSQGGLDRNTQYFGPGTRLTVL.

This chain links TRBV6-5 with TRBJ2-7; the match to TRBD1 covers 7 bases. The germline V gene encodes CDR1 MNHEY and CDR2 SVGAGI. This CDR3 comprises 14 residues. Trimming cost V 4 bases and J 6 bases; bases outside gene matches: 9. Here the CDR3 reads CASSSLPGTVEQYF. The CDR3 bases are TGTGCCAGCAGTTCCCTACCCGGGACAGTCGAGCAGTACTTC.

This clone was found once. V usage is TRBV14 and J usage is TRBJ2-7; 7 bases are shared with TRBD1. V lost 2 bases to trimming and J lost 6 bases; unmatched junction nucleotides: 7. Germline V gene data show CDR1 as SGHDN and CDR2 as FVKESK. CDR3 length: 14 residues. The CDR3 here is CASSQLTGIAEQYF. The CDR3 DNA follows: TGTGCCAGCAGCCAACTGACAGGGATAGCCGAGCAGTACTTC.

The chain combines TRBV18 with TRBJ2-7; D is perhaps TRBD1 (6 bases). The germline CDR1 and CDR2 sequences are KGHSH and LQKENI. This CDR3 is built from 15 residues. V was clipped by 4 bases and J by 5 bases, with 18 bases between them. CDR3 residues: CASSLDKQGSHEQYF. The CDR3 coding sequence is TGTGCCAGCTCACTCGACAAACAGGGTTCCCACGAGCAGTACTTC.

V and J are TRBV10-1 and TRBJ2-7, with 10 bases fitting TRBD1. CDR3 length equals 14 residues. V dropped 3 bases and J dropped 3; count of bases not matched to a gene: 2. Germline CDR1 WNHNN, CDR2 SYGVQD (reference sequence). DNA of the CDR3: TGCGCCAGCAGTGAAGGGACAGGGGACTACGAGCAGTACTTC. This codes for CASSEGTGDYEQYF.

The chain carries TRBV3-1 (or the pseudogene TRBV3-2) and TRBJ1-4, with D perhaps TRBD1 (6 bases). The CDR3 is 14 residues long. Germline V gene sequence: CDR1 LGHDT, CDR2 YNNKEL (reference sequence). The V gene lost 1 base and the J gene lost 7 bases, with 10 bases spanning the gap. The CDR3 protein is CASSQGGGFEKLFF. Written as DNA, the CDR3 is TGTGCCAGCAGCCAAGGAGGGGGATTTGAAAAACTGTTTTTT.

This sequence joins TRBV5-4 and TRBJ2-4; 8 bases align to TRBD1. The CDR3 spans 15 residues. J gave up 5 bases and V 4 bases, and 8 bases lay outside the gene matches. Germline assignment: CDR1 SGHNT and CDR2 YYREEE (reference sequence). The CDR3 here is CASSLSDRVENIQYF. The CDR3, as DNA: TGTGCCAGCAGCCTCTCGGACAGGGTTGAAAACATTCAGTACTTC.

CDR3 loop: CASSLGGQGSGYTF. CDR3 sequence (DNA): TGCGCCAGCAGCTTGGGGGGACAGGGATCTGGCTACACCTTC. The rearrangement links TRBV5-1 to TRBJ1-2; 9 bases fit TRBD1. CDR1 SGHRS and CDR2 YFSETQ come from the germline V gene. With V trimmed by 0 bases and J by 7 bases, 4 bases remained unmatched. The CDR3 has 14 amino acids.

The chain couples TRBV2 to TRBJ1-3; no clear D gene. CDR3 length: 10 amino acids. Looked up from germline, CDR1 is SNHLY and CDR2 is FYNNEI. The CDR3 protein is CASGGNTIYF. The CDR3 DNA reads as TGTGCTTCGGGGGGAAACACCATATATTTT.

This chain joins TRBV7-2 and TRBJ2-1; 11 bases are shared with TRBD2. The CDR3 is 15 amino acids. V dropped 6 bases and J dropped 4; count of bases not matched to a gene: 5. In germline, CDR1 is SGHTA, CDR2 FQGNSA. The CDR3 DNA sequence: TGTGCCAGCAGTTCTAGCGGGGGGTTTTACAATGAGCAGTTCTTC. Its protein product is CASSSSGGFYNEQFF.

CDR3 nucleotide sequence: TGTGCCTGGAGTGTTGGTAGACAGTATGAAGCTTTCTTT. Translated: CAWSVGRQYEAFF. This sequence joins TRBV30 and TRBJ1-1; tentative D call: TRBD1 (5 bases). The CDR3 is 13 amino acids. The V end lost 0 bases, the J end lost 7 bases, and 12 bases lay between the germline ends. The germline gives CDR1 GTSNPN, CDR2 SVGIG (reference sequence). The whole variable domain, remainder taken from reference TRBV30 and TRBJ1-1, is SQTIHQWPATLVQPVGSPLSLECTVEGTSNPNLYWYRQAAGRGLQLLFYSVGIGQISSEVPQNLSASRPQDRQFILSSKKLLLSDSGFYLCAWSVGRQYEAFFGQGTRLTVV.

The rearrangement links TRBV15 to TRBJ1-5, with TRBD1 identical over 7 bases. The germline V gene has CDR1 LNHNV and CDR2 YYDKDF (reference sequence). The CDR3 is made up of 18 amino acids. Trimming at V came to 3 bases and at J to 3 bases, leaving 14 bases not matched to a gene. Here the CDR3 reads CATSSRDRRSGINQPQHF. CDR3 DNA sequence: TGTGCCACCAGCAGCCGGGACAGACGATCGGGGATCAATCAGCCCCAGCATTTT.

The rearrangement links TRBV7-2 to TRBJ2-5; 15 nucleotides line up with TRBD2. J was trimmed by 5 bases and V by 5 bases; bases with no gene match: 6. This CDR3 spans 16 amino acids. CDR1 and CDR2 from the germline V gene are SGHTA and FQGNSA. Here the CDR3 DNA reads TGTGCCAGCAGCGTAGGACTAGCGGGGGGGCTTGAGACCCAGTACTTC. This translates into CASSVGLAGGLETQYF.

CDR3 in DNA: TGTGCCAGCTCACTTCGACAGGGCCTCTCTGGAAACACCATATATTTT. Translation gives CASSLRQGLSGNTIYF. The V gene is TRBV18, the J gene TRBJ1-3; 7 positions match TRBD1. CDR1 KGHSH and CDR2 LQKENI come from the germline V gene. The CDR3 loop spans 16 amino acids. The J segment lost 0 bases and the V segment lost 4 bases, leaving 6 bases of the junction unmatched.